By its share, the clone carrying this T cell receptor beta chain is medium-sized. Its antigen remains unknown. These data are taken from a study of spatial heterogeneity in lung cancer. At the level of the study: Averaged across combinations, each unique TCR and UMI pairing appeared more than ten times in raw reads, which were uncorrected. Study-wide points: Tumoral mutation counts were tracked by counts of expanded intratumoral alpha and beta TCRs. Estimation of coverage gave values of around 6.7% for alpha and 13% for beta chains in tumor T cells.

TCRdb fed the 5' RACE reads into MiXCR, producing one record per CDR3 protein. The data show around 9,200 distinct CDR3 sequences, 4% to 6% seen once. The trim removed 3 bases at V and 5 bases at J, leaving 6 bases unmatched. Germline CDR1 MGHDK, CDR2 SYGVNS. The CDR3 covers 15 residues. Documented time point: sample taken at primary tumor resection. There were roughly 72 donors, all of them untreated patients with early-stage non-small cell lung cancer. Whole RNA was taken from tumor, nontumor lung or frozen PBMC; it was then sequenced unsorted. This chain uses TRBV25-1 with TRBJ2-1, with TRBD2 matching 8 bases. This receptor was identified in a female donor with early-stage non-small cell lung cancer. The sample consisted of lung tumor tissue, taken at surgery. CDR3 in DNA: TGTGCCAGCAGTGATCCGATAGCGGGGCACAATGAGCAGTTCTTC. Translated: CASSDPIAGHNEQFF.